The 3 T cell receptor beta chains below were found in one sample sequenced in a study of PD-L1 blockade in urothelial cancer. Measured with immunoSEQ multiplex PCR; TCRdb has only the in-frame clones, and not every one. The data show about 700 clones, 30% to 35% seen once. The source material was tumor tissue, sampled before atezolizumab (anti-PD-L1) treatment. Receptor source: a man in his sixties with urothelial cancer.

The CDR3 reads CASSHPGLAGGPAYNEQFF. In nucleotides, the CDR3 is TGCGCCAGCAGCCACCCGGGACTAGCGGGAGGGCCGGCCTACAATGAGCAGTTCTTC. The chain recombines TRBV4-1 with TRBJ2-1; the match to TRBD2 covers 16 bases. The CDR3 spans 19 residues. Germline values: CDR1 MGHRA, CDR2 YSYEKL. J lost 2 bases, V lost 3 bases, and 7 bases had no gene match.

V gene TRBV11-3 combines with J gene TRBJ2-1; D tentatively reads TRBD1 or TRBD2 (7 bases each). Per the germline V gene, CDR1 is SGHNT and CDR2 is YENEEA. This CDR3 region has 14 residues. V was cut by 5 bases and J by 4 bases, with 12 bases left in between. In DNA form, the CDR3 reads TGTGCCAGCAGCCTCCAGGGGGGGTACAATGAGCAGTTCTTC. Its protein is CASSLQGGYNEQFF.

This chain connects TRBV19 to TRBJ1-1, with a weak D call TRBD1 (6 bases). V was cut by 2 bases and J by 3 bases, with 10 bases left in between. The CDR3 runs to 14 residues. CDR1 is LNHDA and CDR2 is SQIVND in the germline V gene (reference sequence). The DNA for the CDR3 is TGTGCCAGTAGTATATGGGGGCTTGACACTGAAGCTTTCTTT. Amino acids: CASSIWGLDTEAFF.